This passage covers 26 T cell receptor beta chains from one sample sequenced in a study of T cell responses to AZD1222 COVID-19 vaccine. Sequencing was performed with immunoSEQ multiplex PCR; in TCRdb, only in-frame clones are kept and a portion is missing. The data show fewer than 200,000 clones, roughly 90% seen once. The sequenced sample was peripheral blood, obtained 28 days after the second AZD1222 dose. These receptors originate from an adult who received the AZD1222 COVID-19 vaccine.

The rearrangement links TRBV21-1 to TRBJ1-1; TRBD1 reflects the table's D call only, with no check against the DNA. TRBV21-1 is termed a pseudogene. CDR3 length equals 15 residues. CDR3 sequence: CASIPSGQRNTEAFF. The CDR3 bases are TGTGCCAGCATCCCATCGGGACAGAGGAACACTGAAGCTTTCTTT.

V and J are TRBV6-5 and TRBJ2-7, with TRBD2 matching over 7 bases. CDR1 is MNHEY and CDR2 is SVGAGI in the germline V gene. Germline trimming cut 10 bases from V and 2 bases from J; bases unmatched to any gene: 8. The CDR3 is 13 residues long. The CDR3 is CAIFPTSTYEQYF. The CDR3 nucleotides are TGTGCCATCTTCCCGACTAGCACCTACGAGCAGTACTTC.

CDR3 protein: CASSVRQDGNTIYF. The CDR3 DNA reads TGTGCCAGCAGCGTAAGGCAGGATGGAAACACCATATATTTT. This sequence joins TRBV9 and TRBJ1-3, with unresolved D. The CDR3 loop spans 14 amino acids. V was clipped by 1 base and J by 3 bases, with 8 bases between them. Germline CDR1 is SGDLS and CDR2 is YYNGEE.

This chain joins TRBV10-3 and TRBJ1-5; no clear D. V was pared by 1 base and J by 1 base, with 8 bases between. The germline V gene has CDR1 ENHRY and CDR2 SYGVKD. This CDR3 has 15 residues. The CDR3 sequence is CAISEYAGSNQPQHF. The CDR3, as DNA: TGTGCCATCAGTGAGTACGCGGGAAGCAATCAGCCCCAGCATTTT.

The J gene is TRBJ2-3, the V gene TRBV5-4, with TRBD2 identical over 11 bases. With 4 bases clipped from V and 5 bases from J, the junction kept 12 bases outside the gene matches. Germline CDR1 is SGHNT and CDR2 is YYREEE (reference sequence). CDR3 size: 17 residues. DNA of the CDR3: TGTGCCAGCAGCAGGAGACTAGCGGGACCAGTTGGAGATACGCAGTATTTT. Amino acids: CASSRRLAGPVGDTQYF.

The V gene is TRBV18, the J gene TRBJ2-1, with 9 bases aligning to TRBD2. The CDR3 loop spans 14 amino acids. V gave up 6 bases and J gave up 7 bases; unmatched junction bases: 7. Germline lookup yields CDR1 KGHSH and CDR2 LQKENI. CDR3 amino acids: CASSPREGRNEQFF. Written as DNA, the CDR3 is TGTGCCAGCTCGCCGCGGGAGGGCCGAAATGAGCAGTTCTTC.

This clone was counted a single time. The chain combines TRBV18 with TRBJ2-4, with D perhaps given as TRBD1 or TRBD2 (5 bases each). The V gene lost 6 bases and the J gene lost 5 bases, with 17 bases spanning the gap. CDR3 length equals 15 residues. CDR1 and CDR2 from the germline V gene are KGHSH and LQKENI. CDR3 nucleotide sequence: TGTGCCAGCTCGCCGGCGGGTGGGGCGGAAAACATTCAGTACTTC. Amino acids: CASSPAGGAENIQYF.

In DNA form, the CDR3 reads TGTGCCAGCAGCTTAAACGGGGCGGATGAGCAGTTCTTC. Its translation: CASSLNGADEQFF. The V call is TRBV11-3, the J call TRBJ2-1; D may correspond to TRBD1 or TRBD2 (5 bases each). CDR3 length: 13 amino acids. V was clipped by 2 bases and J by 8 bases, with 10 bases between them. Germline V CDR1 and CDR2: SGHNT, YENEEA. Based on the CDR3 plus reference TRBV11-3 and TRBJ2-1, the full variable domain is EAGVVQSPRYKIIEKKQPVAFWCNPISGHNTLYWYLQNLGQGPELLIRYENEEAVDDSQLPKDRFSAERLKGVDSTLKIQPAELGDSAVYLCASSLNGADEQFFGPGTRLTVL.

The chain carries TRBV12-3 or TRBV12-4 and TRBJ1-5; no firm D call. The CDR3 covers 13 residues. V gave up 6 bases and J gave up 6 bases, with 12 bases separating them. The CDR3 loop is CASSFEDGQPQHF. The CDR3 DNA sequence: TGTGCCAGCAGCTTTGAAGACGGTCAGCCCCAGCATTTT.

The rearrangement links TRBV5-1 to TRBJ1-5; tentatively, D is TRBD1 (5 bases). The V end lost 0 bases, the J end lost 2 bases, and 9 bases lay between the germline ends. Germline loops: CDR1 SGHRS, CDR2 YFSETQ. The CDR3 loop spans 15 amino acids. The CDR3 spells CASSLGQPGNQPQHF. The CDR3 DNA reads as TGCGCCAGCAGCTTGGGACAGCCGGGCAATCAGCCCCAGCATTTT. Using reference TRBV5-1 and TRBJ1-5 for the parts outside the CDR3, the full variable domain is KAGVTQTPRYLIKTRGQQVTLSCSPISGHRSVSWYQQTPGQGLQFLFEYFSETQRNKGNFPGRFSGRQFSNSRSEMNVSTLELGDSALYLCASSLGQPGNQPQHFGDGTRLSIL.

J is TRBJ2-1 and V is TRBV5-6; 8 nucleotides agree with TRBD2. There are 15 residues in the CDR3. Germline V gene data show CDR1 as SGHDT and CDR2 as YYEEEE. V gave up 4 bases and J gave up 3 bases; unmatched junction bases: 6. The CDR3 loop reads CASSPYSGIYNEQFF. The CDR3 DNA sequence: TGTGCCAGCAGCCCCTATAGCGGGATCTACAATGAGCAGTTCTTC.

This chain joins TRBV7-2 and TRBJ2-7, with a weak D call TRBD2 (5 bases). In germline, CDR1 is SGHTA, CDR2 FQGNSA. The CDR3 totals 16 residues. Trimming took 1 base from V and 3 from J, leaving 16 bases between them. In DNA, the CDR3 is TGTGCCAGCAGCTTAGTGGGGTTCCCTAGCCGCTACGAGCAGTACTTC. Amino acids: CASSLVGFPSRYEQYF.

The chain employs TRBV6-5 and TRBJ1-1; unclear D gene. Trimming took off 4 bases at V and 1 base at J, with 10 bases between the two ends. This CDR3 contains 14 residues. Germline-derived CDR1 and CDR2 are MNHEY and SVGAGI. The CDR3 sequence: CASSSYWGNTEAFF. CDR3 coding DNA: TGTGCCAGCAGTTCGTACTGGGGGAACACTGAAGCTTTCTTT.

This clone was observed once. The V and J genes are TRBV9 and TRBJ1-1; 7 nucleotides align to TRBD1. The germline V gene has CDR1 SGDLS and CDR2 YYNGEE. This CDR3 spans 17 amino acids. With V trimmed by 3 bases and J by 2 bases, 13 bases remained unmatched. The CDR3: CASSAPPGTAENTEAFF. The CDR3 coding sequence is TGTGCCAGCAGCGCCCCCCCGGGGACAGCGGAAAACACTGAAGCTTTCTTT.

The rearrangement uses TRBV11-2 and TRBJ2-3; TRBD2 might be the D (6 bases). This CDR3 comprises 15 residues. V was shortened by 7 bases and J by 2 bases, with 16 bases between the two germline ends. In germline, CDR1 is SGHAT, CDR2 FQNNGV. The chain's CDR3 is CASTVGGLSTDTQYF. The DNA for the CDR3 is TGTGCCAGCACCGTGGGGGGACTCTCCACAGATACGCAGTATTTT.

The chain has TRBV7-9 and TRBJ2-1, with D uncertain. V lost 1 base, J lost 1 base, and 8 bases lay in between. In germline, CDR1 is SEHNR, CDR2 FQNEAQ (reference sequence). The CDR3 is 15 residues long. The CDR3 nucleotides read TGTGCCAGCAGCTTAGTGGGCCTTTCCTACAATGAGCAGTTCTTC. Translation gives CASSLVGLSYNEQFF.

The rearrangement uses TRBV30 and TRBJ2-1, with 10 bases that match TRBD1. In germline, CDR1 is GTSNPN, CDR2 SVGIG (reference sequence). The junction had 3 bases not matched to a gene; V was cut back by 2 bases and J by 8 bases. The CDR3 is 13 amino acids. This CDR3 reads CAWSRDRGDEQFF. The CDR3 bases are TGTGCCTGGAGTCGGGACAGGGGCGATGAGCAGTTCTTC.

V and J are TRBV13 and TRBJ2-2, with 10 nucleotides matching TRBD1. V trimming: 8 bases; J trimming: 8 bases; junction bases outside the gene matches: 8. CDR3 size: 14 residues. Germline CDR1 reads PRHDT; CDR2 reads FYEKMQ (reference sequence). As DNA, the CDR3 is TGTGCCAGCGGAGGACAGGGGGAATCAGGGGAGCTGTTTTTT. It specifies CASGGQGESGELFF.

This chain connects TRBV7-9 to TRBJ1-2; a possible D gene is TRBD1 (6 bases). Per germline, CDR1 SEHNR and CDR2 FQNEAQ (reference sequence). There are 13 residues in the CDR3. V shed 1 base and J shed 5 bases, with 8 bases lying between them. Here the CDR3 DNA reads TGTGCCAGCAGCTTAGGAGGGGGATATGGCTACACCTTC. Translation: CASSLGGGYGYTF.

The genes are TRBV6-5 and TRBJ1-1; possible D gene TRBD1, 5 bases. Trimming pared 6 bases from V and 11 bases from J, leaving 19 bases between. The CDR3 runs 13 residues. Germline loops: CDR1 MNHEY, CDR2 SVGAGI. CDR3 nucleotides: TGTGCCAGCAGCCTCCGGAGACAGTCCCGGGCTTTCTTT. Protein sequence: CASSLRRQSRAFF.

The chain has TRBV4-1 and TRBJ1-1, with 8 nucleotides matching TRBD1. V gave up 0 bases and J gave up 8 bases; unmatched junction bases: 5. The CDR3 is made up of 14 amino acids. The germline CDR1 and CDR2 sequences are MGHRA and YSYEKL. CDR3 sequence: CASSQDGGQGEAFF. CDR3 coding DNA: TGCGCCAGCAGCCAAGATGGCGGACAGGGCGAAGCTTTCTTT.

V gene TRBV5-4 combines with J gene TRBJ2-5, with D perhaps matching TRBD2 (6 bases). V lost 5 bases, J lost 1 base, and 9 bases lay in between. The germline V gene has CDR1 SGHNT and CDR2 YYREEE (reference sequence). The CDR3 contains 13 residues. CDR3 loop: CASRRGFQETQYF. CDR3 nucleotides: TGTGCCAGCAGACGGGGGTTCCAAGAGACCCAGTACTTC.

This sequence joins TRBV7-9 and TRBJ1-6; TRBD1 aligns across 8 bases. CDR1 and CDR2 (germline): SEHNR, FQNEAQ (reference sequence). This CDR3 is 15 amino acids long. V lost 1 base and J lost 7; bases outside the gene matches: 3. The CDR3 reads CASSLVGTGNSPLHF. CDR3 DNA: TGTGCCAGCAGCTTAGTTGGGACAGGAAATTCACCCCTCCACTTT.

This rearrangement joins TRBV4-1 to TRBJ1-4, with a tentative D call TRBD1 (5 bases). This CDR3 has 16 residues. From germline, CDR1 is MGHRA and CDR2 YSYEKL. V lost 0 bases and J lost 8, with 16 bases in between. The CDR3 DNA is TGCGCCAGCAGCCAAGATCCGGGACCCGGTGGCGAAAAACTGTTTTTT. This translates into CASSQDPGPGGEKLFF.

This clone was observed a single time. The rearrangement links TRBV4-1 to TRBJ1-2; D might be TRBD1 (5 bases). Trimming took off 3 bases at V and 4 bases at J, with 18 bases between the two ends. The CDR3 extends over 16 amino acids. Germline V gives CDR1 MGHRA, CDR2 YSYEKL. The CDR3 loop is CASSHKIDRQLYGYTF. For the CDR3, the DNA is TGCGCCAGCAGCCATAAGATCGACAGACAACTCTATGGCTACACCTTC.

This clone was picked up a small number of times. This chain joins TRBV27 and TRBJ2-7; 9 nucleotides line up with TRBD1. Germline lookup yields CDR1 MNHEY and CDR2 SMNVEV (reference sequence). CDR3 length: 17 amino acids. The junction had 17 bases not matched to a gene; V was cut back by 7 bases and J by 4 bases. In nucleotides, the CDR3 is TGTGCCAGCAACCGGGGACAGGGCCCTCAAAAACTATACGAGCAGTACTTC. It yields the protein CASNRGQGPQKLYEQYF.